This TCR beta chain comes out of a study of blood T cell repertoires in COVID-19. Study background: Acute and convalescent COVID-19 specimens originated in the United States, Italy and Spain.

The CDR3 is 16 residues long. From germline, CDR1 is SGHDN and CDR2 FVKESK. The V segment lost 0 bases and the J segment 7 bases; nucleotides outside the gene matches: 8. How the authors handled the data: Reference gene primers were amplified, and this amplification served to estimate nucleated cell counts. Only in-frame clones appear in the TCRdb table, and some are missing; sequencing was by immunoSEQ multiplex PCR. V, J and clone size are those of that table, while D and trimming were read from the DNA. The sample lists hundreds of thousands of clones, around 91% occurring once. Source material: peripheral blood. J is TRBJ1-2 and V is TRBV14; 10 positions agree with TRBD1. The clonotype comes from a woman aged 55-69 years with acute or convalescent COVID-19. CDR3 nucleotides: TGTGCCAGCAGCCAAGATCTAGGACAGGGGGAAGGTGGCTACACCTTC. It codes for CASSQDLGQGEGGYTF.